The next 2 T cell receptor beta chains were all read from a single sample in a study of blood T cell repertoires in COVID-19. This table comes from immunoSEQ multiplex PCR, and its TCRdb copy is limited to in-frame clones, with some not included. The sample includes over 200,000 clones, just under 90% seen only once; the top ten take approximately 6.2%. Material: peripheral blood. These receptors originate from a man in his 60s who had recovered from COVID-19.

This chain connects TRBV6-1 to TRBJ1-2; 9 nucleotides match TRBD1. The ends lost 1 base at V and 6 bases at J; junction bases unmatched: 0. Germline V gene data show CDR1 as MNHNS and CDR2 as SASEGT. This CDR3 is 13 amino acids long. The CDR3 region has the DNA TGTGCCAGCAGTGAAGGGACAGGGGATGGCTACACCTTC. Its protein product is CASSEGTGDGYTF.

The rearrangement links TRBV29-1 to TRBJ1-2; D remains ambiguous. The CDR3 is 15 amino acids. In germline, CDR1 is SQVTM, CDR2 ANQGSEA. V dropped 4 bases and J dropped 0 bases, with 15 bases sitting between them. The CDR3 spells CSVVTSSSPNYGYTF. CDR3 DNA sequence: TGCAGCGTTGTGACATCTTCCTCTCCTAACTATGGCTACACCTTC.